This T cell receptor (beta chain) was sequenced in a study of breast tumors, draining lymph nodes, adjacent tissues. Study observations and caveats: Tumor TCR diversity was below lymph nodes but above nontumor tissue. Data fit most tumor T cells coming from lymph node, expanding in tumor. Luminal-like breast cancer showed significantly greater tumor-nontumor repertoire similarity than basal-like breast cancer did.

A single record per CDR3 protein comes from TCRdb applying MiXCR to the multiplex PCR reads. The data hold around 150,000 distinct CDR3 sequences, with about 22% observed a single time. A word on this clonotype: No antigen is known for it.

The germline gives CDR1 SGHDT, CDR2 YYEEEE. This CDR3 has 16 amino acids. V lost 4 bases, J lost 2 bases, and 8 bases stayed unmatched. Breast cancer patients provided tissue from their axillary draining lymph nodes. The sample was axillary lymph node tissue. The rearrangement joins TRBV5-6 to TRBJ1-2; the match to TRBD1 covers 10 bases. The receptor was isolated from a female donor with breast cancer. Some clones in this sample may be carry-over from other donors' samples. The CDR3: CASSQDRGVGNYGYTF. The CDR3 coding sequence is TGTGCCAGCAGCCAGGACAGGGGGGTTGGGAACTATGGCTACACCTTC.